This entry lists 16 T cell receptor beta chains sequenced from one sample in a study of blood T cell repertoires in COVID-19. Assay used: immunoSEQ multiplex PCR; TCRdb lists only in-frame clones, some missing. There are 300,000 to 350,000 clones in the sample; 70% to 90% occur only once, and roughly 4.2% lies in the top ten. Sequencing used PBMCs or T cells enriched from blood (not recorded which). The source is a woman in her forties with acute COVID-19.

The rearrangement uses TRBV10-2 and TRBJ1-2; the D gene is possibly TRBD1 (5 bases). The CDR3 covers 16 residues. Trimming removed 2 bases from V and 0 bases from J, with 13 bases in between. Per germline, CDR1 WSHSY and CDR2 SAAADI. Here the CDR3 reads CASSENEQVANYGYTF. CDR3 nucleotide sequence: TGCGCCAGCAGTGAGAATGAACAGGTTGCTAACTATGGCTACACCTTC.

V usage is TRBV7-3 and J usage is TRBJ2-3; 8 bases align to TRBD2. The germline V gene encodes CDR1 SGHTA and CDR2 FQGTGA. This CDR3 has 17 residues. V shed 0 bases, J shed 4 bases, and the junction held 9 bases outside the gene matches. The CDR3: CASSLTGSGSAADTQYF. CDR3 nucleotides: TGTGCCAGCAGCTTAACGGGAAGCGGGAGTGCTGCAGATACGCAGTATTTT.

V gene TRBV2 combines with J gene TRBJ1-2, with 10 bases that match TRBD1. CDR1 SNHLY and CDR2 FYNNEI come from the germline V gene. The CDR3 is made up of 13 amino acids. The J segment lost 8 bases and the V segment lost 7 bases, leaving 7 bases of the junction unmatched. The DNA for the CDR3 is TGTGCCAGCACCGGGACAGGGGCAAGGGGCTACACCTTC. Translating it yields CASTGTGARGYTF.

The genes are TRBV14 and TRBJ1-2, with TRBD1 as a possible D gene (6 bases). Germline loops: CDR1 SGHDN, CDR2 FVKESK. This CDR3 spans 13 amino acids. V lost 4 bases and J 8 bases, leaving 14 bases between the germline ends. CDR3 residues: CASSPRAGDGYTF. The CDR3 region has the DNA TGTGCCAGCAGCCCGAGGGCAGGGGACGGCTACACCTTC.

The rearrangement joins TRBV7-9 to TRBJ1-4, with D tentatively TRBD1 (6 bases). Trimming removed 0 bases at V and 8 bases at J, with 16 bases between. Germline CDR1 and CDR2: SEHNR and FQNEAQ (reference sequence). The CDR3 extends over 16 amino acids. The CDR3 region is CASSLAIAGDNEKLFF. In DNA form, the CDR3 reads TGTGCCAGCAGCTTAGCGATAGCAGGGGACAACGAAAAACTGTTTTTT.

CDR3 residues: CSASGTSGKDTGELFF. The DNA of the CDR3 is TGCAGTGCTAGTGGGACTAGCGGGAAGGACACCGGGGAGCTGTTTTTT. The chain combines TRBV20-1 with TRBJ2-2, with 13 bases that match TRBD2. V lost 3 bases to trimming and J lost 3 bases; unmatched junction nucleotides: 4. Germline CDR1 DFQATT, CDR2 SNEGSKA (reference sequence). CDR3 length: 16 amino acids.

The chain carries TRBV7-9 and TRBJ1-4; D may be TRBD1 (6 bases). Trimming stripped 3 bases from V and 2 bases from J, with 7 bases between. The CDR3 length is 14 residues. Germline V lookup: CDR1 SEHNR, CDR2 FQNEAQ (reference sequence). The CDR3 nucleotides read TGTGCCAGCAGCTTTCAGGGGACTAATGAAAAACTGTTTTTT. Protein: CASSFQGTNEKLFF. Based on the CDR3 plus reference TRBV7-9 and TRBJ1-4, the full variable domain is DTGVSQNPRHKITKRGQNVTFRCDPISEHNRLYWYRQTLGQGPEFLTYFQNEAQLEKSRLLSDRFSAERPKGSFSTLEIQRTEQGDSAMYLCASSFQGTNEKLFFGSGTQLSVL.

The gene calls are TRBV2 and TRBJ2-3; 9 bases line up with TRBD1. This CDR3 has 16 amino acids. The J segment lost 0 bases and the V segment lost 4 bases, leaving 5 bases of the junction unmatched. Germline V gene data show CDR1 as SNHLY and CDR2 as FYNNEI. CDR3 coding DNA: TGTGCCAGCAGTGTATGGGGACAGGGAAGCACAGATACGCAGTATTTT. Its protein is CASSVWGQGSTDTQYF.

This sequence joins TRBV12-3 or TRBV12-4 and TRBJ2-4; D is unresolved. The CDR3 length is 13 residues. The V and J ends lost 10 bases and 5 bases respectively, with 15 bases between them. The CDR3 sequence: CATQHSTQNIQYF. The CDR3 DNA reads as TGTGCCACCCAACACTCGACACAAAACATTCAGTACTTC.

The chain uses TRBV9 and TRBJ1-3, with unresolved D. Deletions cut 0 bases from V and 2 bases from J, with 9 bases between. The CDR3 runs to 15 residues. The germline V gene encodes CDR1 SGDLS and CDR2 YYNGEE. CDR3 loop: CASSVVAGAGNTIYF. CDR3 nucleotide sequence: TGTGCCAGCAGCGTAGTAGCGGGAGCTGGAAACACCATATATTTT. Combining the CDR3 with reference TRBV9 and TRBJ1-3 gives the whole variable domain DSGVTQTPKHLITATGQRVTLRCSPRSGDLSVYWYQQSLDQGLQFLIQYYNGEERAKGNILERFSAQQFPDLHSELNLSSLELGDSALYFCASSVVAGAGNTIYFGEGSWLTVV.

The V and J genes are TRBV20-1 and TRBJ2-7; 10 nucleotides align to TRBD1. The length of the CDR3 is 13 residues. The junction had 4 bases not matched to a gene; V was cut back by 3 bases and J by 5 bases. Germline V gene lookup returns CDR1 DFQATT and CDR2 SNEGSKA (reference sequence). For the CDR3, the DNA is TGCAGTGCTAGTAAGACAGGGGGCGACGAGCAGTACTTC. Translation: CSASKTGGDEQYF.

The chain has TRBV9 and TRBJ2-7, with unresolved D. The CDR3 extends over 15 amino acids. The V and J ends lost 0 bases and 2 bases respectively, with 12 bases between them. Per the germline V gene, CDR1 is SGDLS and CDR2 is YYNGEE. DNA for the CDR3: TGTGCCAGCAGCGTAGGGTCAGGTCTTGCCTACGAGCAGTACTTC. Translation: CASSVGSGLAYEQYF.

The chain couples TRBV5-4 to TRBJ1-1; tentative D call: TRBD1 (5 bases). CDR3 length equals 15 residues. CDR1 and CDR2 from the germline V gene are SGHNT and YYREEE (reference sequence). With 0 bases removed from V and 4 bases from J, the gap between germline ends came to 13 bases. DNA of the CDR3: TGTGCCAGCAGCTTGGGAGGACAAGGCGCCACTGAAGCTTTCTTT. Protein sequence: CASSLGGQGATEAFF.

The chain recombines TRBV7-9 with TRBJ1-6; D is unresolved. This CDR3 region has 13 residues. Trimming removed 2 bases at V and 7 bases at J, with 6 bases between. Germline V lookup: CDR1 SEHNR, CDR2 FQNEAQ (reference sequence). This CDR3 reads CASSLNANSPLHF. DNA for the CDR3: TGTGCCAGCAGCTTAAACGCGAATTCACCCCTCCACTTT.

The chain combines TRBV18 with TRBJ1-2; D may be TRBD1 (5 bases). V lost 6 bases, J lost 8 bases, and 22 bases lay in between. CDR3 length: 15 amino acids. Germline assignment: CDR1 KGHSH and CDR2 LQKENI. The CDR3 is CASSLGGQGAEGYTF. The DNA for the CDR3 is TGTGCCAGCTCCCTCGGGGGTCAGGGCGCTGAGGGCTACACCTTC.

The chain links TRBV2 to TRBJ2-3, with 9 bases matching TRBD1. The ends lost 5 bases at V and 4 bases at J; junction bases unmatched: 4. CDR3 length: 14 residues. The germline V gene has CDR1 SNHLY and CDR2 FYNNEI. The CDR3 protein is CASSPGQGPDTQYF. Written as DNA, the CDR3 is TGTGCCAGCAGTCCGGGACAGGGTCCAGATACGCAGTATTTT. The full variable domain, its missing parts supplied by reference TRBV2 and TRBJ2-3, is EPEVTQTPSHQVTQMGQEVILRCVPISNHLYFYWYRQILGQKVEFLVSFYNNEISEKSEIFDDQFSVERPDGSNFTLKIRSTKLEDSAMYFCASSPGQGPDTQYFGPGTRLTVL.